The 19 T cell receptor beta chains listed next were all sequenced from one sample in a study of technical replicates of blood from a handful of donors. Using immunoSEQ multiplex PCR, the repertoire was profiled, and TCRdb retains in-frame clones only, with some absent. The sample yields 70,000 to 95,000 clones, about 94% seen once. The sample consisted of T cells isolated from PBMCs. The source is a human donor in good health.

This chain uses TRBV19 with TRBJ2-5, with a weak D call TRBD1 (5 bases). With 3 bases removed from V and 4 bases from J, the gap between germline ends came to 9 bases. Germline V gene lookup returns CDR1 LNHDA and CDR2 SQIVND (reference sequence). The CDR3 is made up of 13 amino acids. The DNA of the CDR3 is TGTGCCAGTAGTATCGCCCAGGGAGAGACCCAGTACTTC. This gives the protein CASSIAQGETQYF.

This chain uses TRBV11-3 with TRBJ1-3, with D maybe TRBD1 (6 bases). Germline-derived CDR1 and CDR2 are SGHNT and YENEEA. This CDR3 is built from 16 residues. Trimming left V 6 bases short and J 0 bases short, with 15 bases between. The CDR3 sequence is CASSWGHPGSGNTIYF. For the CDR3, the DNA is TGTGCCAGCAGTTGGGGACATCCCGGCTCTGGAAACACCATATATTTT. Full variable domain (missing parts from reference TRBV11-3 and TRBJ1-3): EAGVVQSPRYKIIEKKQPVAFWCNPISGHNTLYWYLQNLGQGPELLIRYENEEAVDDSQLPKDRFSAERLKGVDSTLKIQPAELGDSAVYLCASSWGHPGSGNTIYFGEGSWLTVV.

V and J are TRBV29-1 and TRBJ2-1, with 14 bases lining up with TRBD2. Losses at the gene ends were 2 bases for V and 9 bases for J; bases not matched to a gene: 6. Per the germline V gene, CDR1 is SQVTM and CDR2 is ANQGSEA. This CDR3 is 15 amino acids long. DNA for the CDR3: TGCAGCGTTGAATCGGGACTAGCGGGGGAGACTGAGCAGTTCTTC. This translates into CSVESGLAGETEQFF.

The chain is built from TRBV28 and TRBJ1-1; no definite D call. There are 15 residues in the CDR3. Germline V gene lookup returns CDR1 MDHEN and CDR2 SYDVKM. V gave up 3 bases and J gave up 4 bases, with 15 bases separating them. DNA of the CDR3: TGTGCCAGCAGTTTCACGGAGTCGGGGAGCACTGAAGCTTTCTTT. It specifies CASSFTESGSTEAFF. The full variable domain, rest sourced from reference TRBV28 and TRBJ1-1, is DVKVTQSSRYLVKRTGEKVFLECVQDMDHENMFWYRQDPGLGLRLIYFSYDVKMKEKGDIPEGYSVSREKKERFSLILESASTNQTSMYLCASSFTESGSTEAFFGQGTRLTVV.

The chain is built from TRBV6-1 and TRBJ2-1; tentatively, D is TRBD2 (6 bases). This CDR3 is 13 amino acids long. V was pared by 3 bases and J by 5 bases, with 8 bases between. Per germline, CDR1 MNHNS and CDR2 SASEGT. The CDR3 bases are TGTGCCAGCAGTGAGACTAGTCACAATGAGCAGTTCTTC. Amino acid sequence: CASSETSHNEQFF.

The chain couples TRBV28 to TRBJ2-7; D gene uncertain. Germline V gives CDR1 MDHEN, CDR2 SYDVKM. With 7 bases removed from V and 3 bases from J, the gap between germline ends came to 13 bases. This CDR3 has 13 amino acids. CDR3 residues: CASNVVGGYEQYF. CDR3 nucleotides: TGTGCCAGCAACGTCGTAGGCGGCTACGAGCAGTACTTC.

This rearrangement joins TRBV10-3 to TRBJ2-7, with D perhaps matching TRBD2 (6 bases). The CDR3 sequence is 15 residues long. Germline CDR1 reads ENHRY; CDR2 reads SYGVKD. The germline V and J ends were trimmed by 4 bases and 3 bases, with 16 bases remaining between them. The CDR3 bases are TGTGCCATCAGTGGGTCGGGACTTGGGGGCTACGAGCAGTACTTC. Amino acid sequence: CAISGSGLGGYEQYF.

The CDR3 here is CSAELAGVPYEQYF. DNA of the CDR3: TGCAGCGCCGAACTAGCGGGAGTTCCCTACGAGCAGTACTTC. The chain joins TRBV29-1 to TRBJ2-7, with 11 positions matching TRBD2. This CDR3 region has 14 residues. Germline assignment: CDR1 SQVTM and CDR2 ANQGSEA. Germline trimming cut 7 bases from V and 2 bases from J; bases unmatched to any gene: 7.

This clone has just one count. The gene calls are TRBV9 and TRBJ2-3; D gene unclear. The V end lost 3 bases, the J end lost 5 bases, and 7 bases lay between the germline ends. The V gene's germline CDR1 is SGDLS and CDR2 YYNGEE. There are 12 residues in the CDR3. The CDR3 spells CASSGTLDTQYF. In nucleotides, the CDR3 is TGTGCCAGCAGCGGAACTTTAGATACGCAGTATTTT.

CDR3 residues: CASSRTGKSYGYTF. The CDR3 bases are TGTGCCAGCAGTCGCACAGGGAAATCTTATGGCTACACCTTC. The chain couples TRBV14 to TRBJ1-2; possible D gene TRBD1, 6 bases. The germline V and J ends were trimmed by 6 bases and 5 bases, with 16 bases remaining between them. CDR3 length: 14 residues. The V gene's germline CDR1 is SGHDN and CDR2 FVKESK.

The rearrangement uses TRBV4-1 and TRBJ1-4; tentative D call: TRBD1 (6 bases). The CDR3 runs to 15 residues. CDR1 is MGHRA, CDR2 YSYEKL, per germline. The V gene lost 0 bases and the J gene lost 4 bases, with 9 bases spanning the gap. CDR3 residues: CASSQDGGFNEKLFF. The CDR3 region has the DNA TGCGCCAGCAGCCAAGATGGGGGCTTTAATGAAAAACTGTTTTTT.

The V and J genes are TRBV11-2 and TRBJ2-7, with 9 bases matching TRBD2. Germline V gene lookup returns CDR1 SGHAT and CDR2 FQNNGV. This CDR3 contains 14 residues. Unmatched junction bases numbered 0, after V lost 3 bases and J lost 0 bases. CDR3 nucleotides: TGTGCCAGCAGCTTGGGACTAGCCTCCTACGAGCAGTACTTC. Translating it yields CASSLGLASYEQYF.

This clone appeared once. The junction differs from germline at one of its ends, possibly a read error. This chain links TRBV5-5 with TRBJ2-2; D is undetermined. Germline values: CDR1 SGHKS, CDR2 YYEKEE (reference sequence). This CDR3 comprises 14 residues. The CDR3 DNA sequence: TGTGCCAGCAGCTCGCGACTCTCCACCCGGGAGCTGTTTTTT. Amino acids: CASSSRLSTRELFF.

The chain employs TRBV28 and TRBJ1-1; no clear D gene. The CDR3 runs 15 residues. Trimming shortened V by 3 bases and J by 0 bases, and 11 bases separated the two germline ends. Germline lookup yields CDR1 MDHEN and CDR2 SYDVKM. As DNA, the CDR3 is TGTGCCAGCAGTTTGAGGGTAGCCATGAACACTGAAGCTTTCTTT. Translation gives CASSLRVAMNTEAFF.

The genes are TRBV4-1 and TRBJ2-7, with TRBD1 identical over 7 bases. The CDR3 runs to 15 residues. The germline V gene encodes CDR1 MGHRA and CDR2 YSYEKL. The J segment lost 2 bases and the V segment lost 2 bases, leaving 6 bases of the junction unmatched. The CDR3 reads CASSQTRDRPYEQYF. The CDR3, as DNA: TGCGCCAGCAGCCAAACTAGGGACAGACCCTACGAGCAGTACTTC.

The count of this clone is one. This sequence joins TRBV10-3 and TRBJ2-7, with 9 bases that match TRBD1. V was pared by 3 bases and J by 4 bases, with 13 bases of the junction left unmatched. The CDR3 spans 17 residues. From germline, CDR1 is ENHRY and CDR2 SYGVKD. DNA for the CDR3: TGTGCCATCAGTGACCCTGTCCCGGGACAGGGACTGTACGAGCAGTACTTC. Translation: CAISDPVPGQGLYEQYF.

J is TRBJ1-5 and V is TRBV2; 7 nucleotides match TRBD1. The CDR3 loop spans 14 amino acids. From germline, CDR1 is SNHLY and CDR2 FYNNEI. Losses at the gene ends were 6 bases for V and 5 bases for J; bases not matched to a gene: 7. CDR3 sequence: CASSVTGEYQPQHF. In DNA form, the CDR3 reads TGTGCCAGCAGCGTAACAGGGGAATATCAGCCCCAGCATTTT.

The V gene is TRBV7-9, the J gene TRBJ2-5, with unresolved D. This CDR3 has 15 amino acids. V was trimmed by 1 base and J by 0 bases, leaving 9 bases between them. The germline CDR1 and CDR2 sequences are SEHNR and FQNEAQ (reference sequence). The CDR3 protein is CASSLEPMYQETQYF. DNA of the CDR3: TGTGCCAGCAGCTTAGAGCCGATGTACCAAGAGACCCAGTACTTC.

The chain uses TRBV27 and TRBJ1-2; 8 bases fit TRBD1. This CDR3 has 14 residues. Trimming at V came to 5 bases and at J to 3 bases, leaving 5 bases not matched to a gene. Germline V gives CDR1 MNHEY, CDR2 SMNVEV (reference sequence). The CDR3, as DNA: TGTGCCAGCAGTCGGCAGGGGGCCTACTATGGCTACACCTTC. As protein: CASSRQGAYYGYTF.